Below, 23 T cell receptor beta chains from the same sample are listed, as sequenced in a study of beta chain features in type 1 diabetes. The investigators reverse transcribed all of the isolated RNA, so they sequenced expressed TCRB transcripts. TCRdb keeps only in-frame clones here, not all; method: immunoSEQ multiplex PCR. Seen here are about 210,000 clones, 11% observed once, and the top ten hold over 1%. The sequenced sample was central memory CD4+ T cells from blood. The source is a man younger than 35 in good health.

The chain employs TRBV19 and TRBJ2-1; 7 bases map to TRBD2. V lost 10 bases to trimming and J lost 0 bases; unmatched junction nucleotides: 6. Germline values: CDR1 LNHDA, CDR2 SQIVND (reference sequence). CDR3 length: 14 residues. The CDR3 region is CATRASGSYNEQFF. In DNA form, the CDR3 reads TGTGCCACAAGGGCTAGCGGCTCCTACAATGAGCAGTTCTTC.

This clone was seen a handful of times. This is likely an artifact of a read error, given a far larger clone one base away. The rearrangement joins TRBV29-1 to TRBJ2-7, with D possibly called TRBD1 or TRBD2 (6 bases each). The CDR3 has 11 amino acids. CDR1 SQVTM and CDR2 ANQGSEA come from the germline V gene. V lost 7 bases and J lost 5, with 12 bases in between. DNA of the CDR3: TGCAGCGGTTGGGGGGCCAACGAGCAGTACTTC. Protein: CSGWGANEQYF.

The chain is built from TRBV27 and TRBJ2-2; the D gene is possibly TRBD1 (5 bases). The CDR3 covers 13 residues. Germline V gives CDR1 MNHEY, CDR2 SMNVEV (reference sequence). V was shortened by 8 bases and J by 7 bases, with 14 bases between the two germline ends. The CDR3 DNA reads TGTGCCAGCCGCAGGGTCCAAGGCGGGGAGCTGTTTTTT. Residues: CASRRVQGGELFF.

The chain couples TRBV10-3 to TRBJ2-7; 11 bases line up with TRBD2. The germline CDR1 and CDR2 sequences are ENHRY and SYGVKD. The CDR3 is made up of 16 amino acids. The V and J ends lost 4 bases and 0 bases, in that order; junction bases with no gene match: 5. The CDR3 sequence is CAISGTLAGGSYEQYF. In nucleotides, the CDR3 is TGTGCCATCAGTGGGACCCTAGCGGGAGGCTCCTACGAGCAGTACTTC.

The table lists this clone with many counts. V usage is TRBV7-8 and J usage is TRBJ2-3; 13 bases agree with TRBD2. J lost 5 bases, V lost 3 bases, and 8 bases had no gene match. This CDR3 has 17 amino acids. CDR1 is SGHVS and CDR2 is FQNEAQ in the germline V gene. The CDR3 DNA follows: TGTGCCAGCAGCTTTGAAACTAGCGGGAGGGCCGGAGATACGCAGTATTTT. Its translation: CASSFETSGRAGDTQYF. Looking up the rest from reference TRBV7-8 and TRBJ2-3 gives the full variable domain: GAGVSQSPRYKVAKRGQDVALRCDPISGHVSLFWYQQALGQGPEFLTYFQNEAQLDKSGLPSDRFFAERPEGSVSTLKIQRTQQEDSAVYLCASSFETSGRAGDTQYFGPGTRLTVL.

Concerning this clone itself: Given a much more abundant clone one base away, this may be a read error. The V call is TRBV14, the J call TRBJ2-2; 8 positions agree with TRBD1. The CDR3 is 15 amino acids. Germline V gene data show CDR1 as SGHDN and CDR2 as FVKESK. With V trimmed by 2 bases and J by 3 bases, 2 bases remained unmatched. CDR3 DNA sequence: TGTGCCAGCAGCCAAAGGACAGGGTACACCGGGGAGCTGTTTTTT. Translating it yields CASSQRTGYTGELFF.

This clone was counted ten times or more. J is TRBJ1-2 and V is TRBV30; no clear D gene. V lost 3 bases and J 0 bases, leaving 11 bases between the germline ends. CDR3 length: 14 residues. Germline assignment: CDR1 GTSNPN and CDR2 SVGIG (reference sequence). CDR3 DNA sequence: TGTGCCTGGAGGGCCCTGGGCACTAACTATGGCTACACCTTC. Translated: CAWRALGTNYGYTF.

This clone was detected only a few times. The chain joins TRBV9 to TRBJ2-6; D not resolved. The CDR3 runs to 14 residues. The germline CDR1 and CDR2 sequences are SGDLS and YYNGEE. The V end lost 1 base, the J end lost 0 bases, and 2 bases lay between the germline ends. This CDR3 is CASSVYSGANVLTF. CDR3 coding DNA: TGTGCCAGCAGCGTATACTCTGGGGCCAACGTCCTGACTTTC.

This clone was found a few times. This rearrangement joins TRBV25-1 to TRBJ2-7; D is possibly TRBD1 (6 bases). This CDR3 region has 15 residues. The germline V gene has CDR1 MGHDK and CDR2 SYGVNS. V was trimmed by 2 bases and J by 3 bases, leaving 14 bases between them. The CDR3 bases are TGTGCCAGCAGTGAACCAGGGGACGGTGACTACGAGCAGTACTTC. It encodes CASSEPGDGDYEQYF.

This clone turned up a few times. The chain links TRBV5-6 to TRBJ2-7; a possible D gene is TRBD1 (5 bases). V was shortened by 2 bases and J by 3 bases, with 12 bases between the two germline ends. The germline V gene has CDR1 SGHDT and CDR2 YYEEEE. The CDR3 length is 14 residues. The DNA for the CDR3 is TGTGCCAGCAGCTTCGGACACCGGATCTACGAGCAGTACTTC. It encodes CASSFGHRIYEQYF.

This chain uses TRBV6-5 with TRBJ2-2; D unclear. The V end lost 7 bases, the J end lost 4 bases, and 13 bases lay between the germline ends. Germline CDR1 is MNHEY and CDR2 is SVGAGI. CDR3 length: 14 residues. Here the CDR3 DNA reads TGTGCCAGCATGCGAAGCCAGGTCACCGGGGAGCTGTTTTTT. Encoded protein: CASMRSQVTGELFF.

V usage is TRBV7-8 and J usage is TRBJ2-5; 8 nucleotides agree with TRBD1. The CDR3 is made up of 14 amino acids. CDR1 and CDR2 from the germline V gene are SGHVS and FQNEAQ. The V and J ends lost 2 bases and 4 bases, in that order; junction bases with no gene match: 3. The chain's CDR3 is CASSLQGAIETQYF. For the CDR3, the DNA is TGTGCCAGCAGCTTACAGGGGGCGATAGAGACCCAGTACTTC.

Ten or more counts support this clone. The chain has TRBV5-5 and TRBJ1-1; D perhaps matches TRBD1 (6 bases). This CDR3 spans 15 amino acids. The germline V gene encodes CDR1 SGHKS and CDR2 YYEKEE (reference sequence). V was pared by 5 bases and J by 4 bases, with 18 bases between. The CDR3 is CASRPGTTWSTEAFF. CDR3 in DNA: TGTGCCAGCAGGCCCGGGACAACCTGGAGCACTGAAGCTTTCTTT.

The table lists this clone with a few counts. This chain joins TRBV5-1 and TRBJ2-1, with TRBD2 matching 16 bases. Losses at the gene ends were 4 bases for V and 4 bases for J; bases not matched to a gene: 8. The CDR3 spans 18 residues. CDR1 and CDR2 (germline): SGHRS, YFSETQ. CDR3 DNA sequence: TGCGCCAGCAGCGCAGCCGGGACTAGCGGGAGGGCTTACAATGAGCAGTTCTTC. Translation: CASSAAGTSGRAYNEQFF. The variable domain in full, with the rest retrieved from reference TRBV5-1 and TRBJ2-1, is KAGVTQTPRYLIKTRGQQVTLSCSPISGHRSVSWYQQTPGQGLQFLFEYFSETQRNKGNFPGRFSGRQFSNSRSEMNVSTLELGDSALYLCASSAAGTSGRAYNEQFFGPGTRLTVL.

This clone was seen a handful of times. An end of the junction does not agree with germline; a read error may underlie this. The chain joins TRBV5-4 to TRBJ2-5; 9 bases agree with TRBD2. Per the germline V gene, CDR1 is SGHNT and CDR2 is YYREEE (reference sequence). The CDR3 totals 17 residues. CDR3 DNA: TGTGCCAGCAGCCCCCGGGTAGCGGGAGCCCCCGGAGAGGCCCAGTACTTC. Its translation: CASSPRVAGAPGEAQYF.

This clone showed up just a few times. The CDR3 sequence: CASSFAQNEQFF. The CDR3 region has the DNA TGTGCCAGCAGTTTTGCGCAAAATGAGCAGTTCTTC. This chain links TRBV6-6 with TRBJ2-1; unclear D gene. This CDR3 region has 12 residues. The germline V gene encodes CDR1 MNHNY and CDR2 SVGAGI (reference sequence). Trimming took off 4 bases at V and 7 bases at J, with 8 bases between the two ends.

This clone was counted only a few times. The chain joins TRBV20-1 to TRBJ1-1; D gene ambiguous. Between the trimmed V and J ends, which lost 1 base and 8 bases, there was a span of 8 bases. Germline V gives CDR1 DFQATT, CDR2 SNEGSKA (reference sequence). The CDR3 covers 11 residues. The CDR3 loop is CSARGSVEAFF. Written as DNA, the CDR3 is TGCAGTGCTAGAGGCTCGGTGGAAGCTTTCTTT.

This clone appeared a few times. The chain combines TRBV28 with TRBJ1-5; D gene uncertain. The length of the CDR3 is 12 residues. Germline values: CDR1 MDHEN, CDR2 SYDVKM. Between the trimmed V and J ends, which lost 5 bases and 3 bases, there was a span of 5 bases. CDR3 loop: CASSQDNQPQHF. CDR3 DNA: TGTGCCAGCAGTCAGGACAATCAGCCCCAGCATTTT.

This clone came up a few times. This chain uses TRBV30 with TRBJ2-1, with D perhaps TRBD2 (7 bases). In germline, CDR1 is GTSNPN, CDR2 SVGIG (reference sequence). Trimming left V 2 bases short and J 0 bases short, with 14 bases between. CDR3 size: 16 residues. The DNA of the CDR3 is TGTGCCTGGAGTAGAGGGGGGGCGAGCTCCTACAATGAGCAGTTCTTC. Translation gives CAWSRGGASSYNEQFF.

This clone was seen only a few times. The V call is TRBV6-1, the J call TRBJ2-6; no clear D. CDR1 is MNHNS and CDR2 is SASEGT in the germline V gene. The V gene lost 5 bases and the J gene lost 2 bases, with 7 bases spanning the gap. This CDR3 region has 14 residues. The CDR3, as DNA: TGTGCCAGCAGTCGCAACACTGGGGCCAACGTCCTGACTTTC. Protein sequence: CASSRNTGANVLTF.

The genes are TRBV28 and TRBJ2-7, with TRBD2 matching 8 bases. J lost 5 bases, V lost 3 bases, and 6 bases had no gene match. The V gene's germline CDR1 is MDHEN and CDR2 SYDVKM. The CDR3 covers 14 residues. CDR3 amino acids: CASSLTSGRHEQYF. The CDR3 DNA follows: TGTGCCAGCAGTTTGACCAGCGGGAGACACGAGCAGTACTTC. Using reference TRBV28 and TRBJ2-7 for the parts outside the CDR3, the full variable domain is DVKVTQSSRYLVKRTGEKVFLECVQDMDHENMFWYRQDPGLGLRLIYFSYDVKMKEKGDIPEGYSVSREKKERFSLILESASTNQTSMYLCASSLTSGRHEQYFGPGTRLTVT.

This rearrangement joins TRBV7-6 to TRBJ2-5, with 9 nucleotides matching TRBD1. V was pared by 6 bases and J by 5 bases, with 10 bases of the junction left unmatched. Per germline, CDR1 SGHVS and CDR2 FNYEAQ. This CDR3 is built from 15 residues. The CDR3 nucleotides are TGTGCCAGCAGGCTGGGACAGGGAGAGATCGAGACCCAGTACTTC. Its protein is CASRLGQGEIETQYF. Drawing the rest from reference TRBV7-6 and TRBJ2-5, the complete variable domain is GAGVSQSPRYKVTKRGQDVALRCDPISGHVSLYWYRQALGQGPEFLTYFNYEAQQDKSGLPNDRFSAERPEGSISTLTIQRTEQRDSAMYRCASRLGQGEIETQYFGPGTRLLVL.

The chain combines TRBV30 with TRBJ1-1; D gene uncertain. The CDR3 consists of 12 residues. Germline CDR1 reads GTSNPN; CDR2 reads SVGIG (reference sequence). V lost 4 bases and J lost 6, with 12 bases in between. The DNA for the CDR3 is TGTGCCTGGACCGTTCTCCACCCTGAAGCTTTCTTT. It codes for CAWTVLHPEAFF. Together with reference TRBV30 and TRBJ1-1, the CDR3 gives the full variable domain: SQTIHQWPATLVQPVGSPLSLECTVEGTSNPNLYWYRQAAGRGLQLLFYSVGIGQISSEVPQNLSASRPQDRQFILSSKKLLLSDSGFYLCAWTVLHPEAFFGQGTRLTVV.